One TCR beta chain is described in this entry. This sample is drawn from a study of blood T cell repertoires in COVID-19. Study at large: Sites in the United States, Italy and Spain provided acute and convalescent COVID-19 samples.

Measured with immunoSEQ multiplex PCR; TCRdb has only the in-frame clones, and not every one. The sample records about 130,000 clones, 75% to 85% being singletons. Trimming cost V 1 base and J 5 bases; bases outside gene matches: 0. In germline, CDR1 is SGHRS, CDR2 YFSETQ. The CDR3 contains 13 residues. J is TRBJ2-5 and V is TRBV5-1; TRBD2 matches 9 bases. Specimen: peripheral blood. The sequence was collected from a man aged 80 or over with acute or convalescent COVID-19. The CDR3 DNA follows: TGCGCCAGCAGCTTGAGCGGGGGGGAGACCCAGTACTTC. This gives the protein CASSLSGGETQYF.